The T cell receptor (beta chain) described here comes from a study of CD8 T cells in Susac syndrome. Study-level findings and limits: In its TCR sequencing and HLA analysis, the study acknowledged that the number of individuals was relatively small.

To note about this clonotype: Antigen specificity is unknown.

The CDR3 loop spans 15 amino acids. V lost 0 bases to trimming and J lost 3 bases, with 9 bases between them. From germline, CDR1 is LGHNA and CDR2 YSLEER. CD8+ and CD4+ T cells circulating in blood were sequenced for TCR beta. TEMRA cells were FACS-enriched, unlike CD8+ and CD4+ T cells, which were negatively isolated. When the RNA was reverse transcribed, random hexamers were used with an input of about 0.5 to 1 ug. An immunoSEQ multiplex PCR amplified TCR beta CDR3 over 54 Vbeta and 13 Jbeta. MiXCR was run by TCRdb on the immunoSEQ multiplex PCR reads, yielding one entry per CDR3 protein. The profile covers around 270,000 distinct CDR3 sequences, with 70% to 90% appearing a single time and 0.21% taken by the ten largest.

This TCR came from a human donor with multiple sclerosis. The material sequenced was CD8+ T cells from PBMCs. V gene TRBV4-3 combines with J gene TRBJ2-1; no reliable D call. The CDR3 DNA is TGCGCCAGCAGCCAAGATCCGACGGACTACAATGAGCAGTTCTTC. Translating gives CASSQDPTDYNEQFF.